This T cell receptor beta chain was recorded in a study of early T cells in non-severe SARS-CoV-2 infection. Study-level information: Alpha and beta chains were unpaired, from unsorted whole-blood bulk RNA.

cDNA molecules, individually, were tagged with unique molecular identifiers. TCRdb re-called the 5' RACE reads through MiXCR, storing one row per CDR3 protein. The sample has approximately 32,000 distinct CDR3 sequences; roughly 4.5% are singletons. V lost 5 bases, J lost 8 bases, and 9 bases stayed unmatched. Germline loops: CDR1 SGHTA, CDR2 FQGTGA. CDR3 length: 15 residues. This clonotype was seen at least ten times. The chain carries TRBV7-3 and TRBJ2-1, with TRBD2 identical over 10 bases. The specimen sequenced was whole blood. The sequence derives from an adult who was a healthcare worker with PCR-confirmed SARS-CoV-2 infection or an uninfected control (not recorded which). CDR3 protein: CASSLAGAPPDEQFF. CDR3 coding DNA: TGTGCCAGCAGCCTAGCGGGGGCCCCACCCGATGAGCAGTTCTTC.